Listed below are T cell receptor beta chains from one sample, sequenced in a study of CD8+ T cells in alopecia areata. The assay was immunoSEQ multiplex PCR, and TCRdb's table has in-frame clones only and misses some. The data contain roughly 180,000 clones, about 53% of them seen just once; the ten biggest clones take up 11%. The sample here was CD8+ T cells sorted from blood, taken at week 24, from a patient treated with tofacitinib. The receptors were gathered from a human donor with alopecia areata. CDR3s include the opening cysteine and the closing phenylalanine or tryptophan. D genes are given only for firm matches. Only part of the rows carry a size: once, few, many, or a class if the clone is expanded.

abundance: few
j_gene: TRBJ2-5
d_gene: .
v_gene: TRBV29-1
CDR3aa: CSALDLYETQYF
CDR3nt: TGCAGCGCCCTGGATCTATACGAGACCCAGTACTTC

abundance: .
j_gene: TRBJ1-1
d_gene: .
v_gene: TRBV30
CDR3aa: CAWENTEAFF
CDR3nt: TGTGCCTGGGAGAACACTGAAGCTTTCTTT

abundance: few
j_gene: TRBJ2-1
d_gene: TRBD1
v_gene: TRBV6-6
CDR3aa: CASSSGQVNEQFF
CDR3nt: TGTGCCAGCAGTTCTGGACAGGTCAATGAGCAGTTCTTC

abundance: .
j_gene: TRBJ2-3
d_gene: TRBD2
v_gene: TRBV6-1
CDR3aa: CASSELAGGTLDTQYF
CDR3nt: TGTGCCAGCAGTGAACTAGCGGGGGGCACTTTGGATACGCAGTATTTT

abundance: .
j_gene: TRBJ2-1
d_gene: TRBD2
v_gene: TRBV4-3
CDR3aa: CASSQDWGGGFNEQFF
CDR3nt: TGCGCCAGCAGCCAAGATTGGGGGGGAGGGTTCAATGAGCAGTTCTTC

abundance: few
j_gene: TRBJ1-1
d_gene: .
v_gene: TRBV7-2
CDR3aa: CASSLDAGEAFF
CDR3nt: TGTGCCAGCAGCTTAGATGCGGGTGAAGCTTTCTTT

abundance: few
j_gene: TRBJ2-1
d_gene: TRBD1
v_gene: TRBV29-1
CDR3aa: CSAVGTGASFNEQFF
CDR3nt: TGCAGCGCTGTGGGGACAGGAGCTTCATTCAATGAGCAGTTCTTC

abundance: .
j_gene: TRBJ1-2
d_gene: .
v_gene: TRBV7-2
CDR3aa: CASSPDLGSNYGYTF
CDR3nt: TGTGCCAGCAGCCCAGACCTGGGGTCTAACTATGGCTACACCTTC

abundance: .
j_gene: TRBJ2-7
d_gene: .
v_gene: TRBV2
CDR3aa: CASSEGQIYEQYF
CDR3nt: TGTGCCAGCAGTGAAGGACAAATCTACGAGCAGTACTTC

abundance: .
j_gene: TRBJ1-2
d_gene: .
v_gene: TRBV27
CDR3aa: CASSLSSGPYGYTF
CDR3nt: TGTGCCAGCAGTTTATCGTCAGGTCCCTATGGCTACACCTTC

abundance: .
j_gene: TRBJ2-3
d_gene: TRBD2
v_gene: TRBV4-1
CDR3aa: CASSQGAGSTDTQYF
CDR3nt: TGCGCCAGCAGCCAAGGAGCGGGGAGCACAGATACGCAGTATTTT

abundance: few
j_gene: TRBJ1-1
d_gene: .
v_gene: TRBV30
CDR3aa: CAWAGAEAFF
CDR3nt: TGTGCCTGGGCAGGGGCTGAAGCTTTCTTT

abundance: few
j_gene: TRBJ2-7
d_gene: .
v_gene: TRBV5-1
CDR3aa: CASSLVYHVRGIQEEQYF
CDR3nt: TGCGCCAGCAGCTTGGTCTACCATGTCCGGGGGATCCAGGAGGAGCAGTACTTC

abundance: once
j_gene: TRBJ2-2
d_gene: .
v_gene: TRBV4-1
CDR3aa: CASSQESTGELFF
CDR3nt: TGCGCCAGCAGCCAGGAAAGCACCGGGGAGCTGTTTTTT

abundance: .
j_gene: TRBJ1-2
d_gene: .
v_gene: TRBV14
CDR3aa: CASSPFSGGRMDYTF
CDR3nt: TGTGCCAGCAGCCCTTTTAGTGGGGGACGGATGGACTACACCTTC

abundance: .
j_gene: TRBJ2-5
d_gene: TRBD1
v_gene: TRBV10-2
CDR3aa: CATHTRDRGWETQYF
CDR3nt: TGCGCCACCCACACCCGGGACAGGGGCTGGGAGACCCAGTACTTC